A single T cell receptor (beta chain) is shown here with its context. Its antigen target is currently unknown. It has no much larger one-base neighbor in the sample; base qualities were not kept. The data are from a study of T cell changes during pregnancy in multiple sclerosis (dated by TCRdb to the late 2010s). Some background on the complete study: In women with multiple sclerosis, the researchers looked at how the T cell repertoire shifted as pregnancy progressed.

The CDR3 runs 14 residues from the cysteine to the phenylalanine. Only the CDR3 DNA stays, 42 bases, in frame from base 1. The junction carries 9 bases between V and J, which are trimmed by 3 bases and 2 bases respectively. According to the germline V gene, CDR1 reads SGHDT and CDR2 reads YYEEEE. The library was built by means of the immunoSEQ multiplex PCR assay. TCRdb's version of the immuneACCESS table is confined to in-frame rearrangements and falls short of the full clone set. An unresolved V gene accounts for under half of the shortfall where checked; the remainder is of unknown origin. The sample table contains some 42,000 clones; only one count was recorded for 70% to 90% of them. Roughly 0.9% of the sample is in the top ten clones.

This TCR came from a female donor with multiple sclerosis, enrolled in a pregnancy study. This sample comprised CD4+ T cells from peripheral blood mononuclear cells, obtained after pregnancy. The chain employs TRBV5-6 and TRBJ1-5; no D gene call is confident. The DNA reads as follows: TGTGCCAGCAGCTGGGGAGGGCGCAATCAGCCCCAGCATTTT. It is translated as CASSWGGRNQPQHF.